There are a few counts of the clone carrying this T cell receptor beta chain. Its antigen is still unknown. Markers CD45RO/CCR7/CD25/CD127/CD95/CD27 served to sort CD4+ naive, central memory, regulatory and stem cell-like memory cells. Sequenced material consisted of expressed TCRB transcripts (all of the isolated RNA was reverse transcribed). Assay used: immunoSEQ multiplex PCR; TCRdb lists only in-frame clones, some missing. The table records roughly 140,000 clones, around a tenth of them present only once. This specimen belongs to a study of beta chain features in type 1 diabetes. Study-wide results and caveats: Within each of all four CD4+ subsets, Type 1 diabetes patients had TCRB CDR3s that were moderately but significantly shorter.

This CDR3 spans 15 amino acids. Germline V gene sequence: CDR1 GTSNPN, CDR2 SVGIG (reference sequence). Trimming removed 1 base from V and 4 bases from J, with 16 bases in between. The TCR comes from a man aged 25 to 40 with type 1 diabetes. The chain has TRBV30 and TRBJ1-1, with D possibly matching TRBD1 (6 bases). Sequencing used central memory CD4+ T cells from blood. CDR3 amino acids: CAWSDTGGAGTEAFF. DNA for the CDR3: TGTGCCTGGAGTGATACGGGGGGCGCGGGCACTGAAGCTTTCTTT.